This T cell receptor (beta chain) was identified in a study of blood T cell repertoires in COVID-19. About the study: Specimens from acute and convalescent COVID-19 originated in the United States, Italy and Spain. In each case, the material was cDNA or gDNA derived from T cells, B-cell-depleted T cells, or PBMCs.

The authors' processing: Estimation of nucleated cell counts was performed using reference gene primer amplification. Measured with immunoSEQ multiplex PCR; TCRdb has only the in-frame clones, and not every one. V, J and clone size derive from that table, while D and trimming were established from the DNA sequence. Seen here are 200,000 to 250,000 clones, 92% observed once, and the top ten hold 0.82%. The origin of this receptor is a man between 60 and 75 years old with COVID-19, enrolled during active disease. Sequenced: peripheral blood.

This chain's CDR3 is CASSQEIVGSYEQYF. CDR3 sequence (DNA): TGTGCCAGCAGCCAAGAAATTGTCGGGAGCTACGAGCAGTACTTC. The rearrangement joins TRBV4-2 to TRBJ2-7, with D possibly being TRBD2 (6 bases). Germline V gives CDR1 LGHNA, CDR2 YNFKEQ. CDR3 length: 15 residues. Trimming took off 0 bases at V and 3 bases at J, with 12 bases between the two ends.